Presented here are 3 T cell receptor beta chains from one specimen sequenced in a study of T cells in Graves' hyperthyroidism and ophthalmopathy. Amplified TCR beta CDR3 regions came from RNA transcripts. RT-PCR in the first round (using the HTBI primer set) targeted the TCR CDR3. TCRdb fed the multiplex PCR reads into MiXCR, producing one record per CDR3 protein. The table has a few hundred thousand distinct CDR3 sequences, 15% to 20% seen once. The specimen was blood. All receptors derive from a woman aged 18-30 years with Graves' ophthalmopathy.

The table lists this clonotype with many counts. The rearrangement uses TRBV13 and TRBJ2-1; possibly TRBD1 for D (6 bases). Germline values: CDR1 PRHDT, CDR2 FYEKMQ (reference sequence). Trimming removed 5 bases at V and 9 bases at J, with 20 bases between. The CDR3 extends over 15 amino acids. The DNA for the CDR3 is TGTGCCAGCAGCCCAAGGGGGAACAAGGGGAGTGAGCAGTTCTTC. Translating it yields CASSPRGNKGSEQFF.

This clonotype was observed at least ten times. The chain carries TRBV13 and TRBJ2-1; 7 positions agree with TRBD2. CDR1 PRHDT and CDR2 FYEKMQ come from the germline V gene (reference sequence). V lost 5 bases, J lost 1 base, and 11 bases stayed unmatched. CDR3 length: 17 residues. The chain's CDR3 is CASSPIGGSGSYNEQFF. In DNA, the CDR3 is TGTGCCAGCAGCCCTATCGGGGGTAGCGGGTCCTACAATGAGCAGTTCTTC.

J is TRBJ1-5 and V is TRBV20-1, with 9 bases aligning to TRBD1. V gave up 6 bases and J gave up 4 bases; unmatched junction bases: 13. Per germline, CDR1 DFQATT and CDR2 SNEGSKA (reference sequence). CDR3 length: 16 amino acids. CDR3 in DNA: TGCAGTGCCCCCGGACAGGGGAGAGGAGGAAATCAGCCCCAGCATTTT. This gives the protein CSAPGQGRGGNQPQHF.